Presented here are 17 T cell receptor beta chains from one specimen sequenced in a study of metastatic and nonmetastatic thyroid tumors. TCRdb re-analyzed the PCR reads using MiXCR. The sample has 35,000 to 45,000 clones, 9% to 13% seen once. Thyroid surgery was preceded by no treatment in any patient. The specimen sequenced was blood. These receptors originate from a male donor with papillary thyroid cancer or a benign thyroid nodule (not recorded which). Some clones in this sample may be carry-over from other donors' samples.

The chain has TRBV7-3 and TRBJ2-3; possibly TRBD2 for D (6 bases). Between the trimmed V and J ends, which lost 5 bases and 6 bases, there was a span of 15 bases. Germline lookup yields CDR1 SGHTA and CDR2 FQGTGA. The CDR3 runs 14 residues. The CDR3 bases are TGTGCCAGCAGCCGATCAGGGAGGAGGGATACGCAGTATTTT. Translating gives CASSRSGRRDTQYF. The complete variable domain, with remaining parts taken from reference TRBV7-3 and TRBJ2-3, reads GAGVSQTPSNKVTEKGKYVELRCDPISGHTALYWYRQSLGQGPEFLIYFQGTGAADDSGLPNDRFFAVRPEGSVSTLKIQRTERGDSAVYLCASSRSGRRDTQYFGPGTRLTVL.

By frequency in the sample, this clone is medium-sized. CDR3 DNA sequence: TGTGCCAGCAGTTCCCCGAGAAGCGGGAGTTCCGAGCAGTACTTC. The encoded protein is CASSSPRSGSSEQYF. V gene TRBV6-5 combines with J gene TRBJ2-7; TRBD2 aligns across 8 bases. CDR1 and CDR2 (germline): MNHEY, SVGAGI. V trimming: 4 bases; J trimming: 6 bases; junction bases outside the gene matches: 11. This CDR3 spans 15 amino acids.

This clone was seen many times. This chain joins TRBV7-9 and TRBJ1-5; D not certain. Germline CDR1 reads SEHNR; CDR2 reads FQNEAQ (reference sequence). The CDR3 sequence is 14 residues long. V gave up 5 bases and J gave up 0 bases, with 8 bases separating them. The CDR3: CASSGDYSNQPQHF. CDR3 coding DNA: TGTGCCAGCAGCGGGGATTATAGCAATCAGCCCCAGCATTTT.

This clone was counted a few times. At one end the junction does not follow the germline gene, possibly because of a read error. This chain connects TRBV6-6 to TRBJ1-1; D gene ambiguous. The CDR3 consists of 13 residues. Germline V lookup: CDR1 MNHNY, CDR2 SVGAGI (reference sequence). DNA of the CDR3: TGTGCCAGCAGTTACTCGAAGAACACTGAAGATTTCTTT. Translation: CASSYSKNTEDFF.

In this sample, this clone turned up many times. The chain carries TRBV28 and TRBJ2-7; weak D call: TRBD2 (5 bases). Trimming cost V 6 bases and J 3 bases, with 15 bases left between them. Germline V gene sequence: CDR1 MDHEN, CDR2 SYDVKM. This CDR3 has 14 residues. The CDR3 reads CASSPSEGLYEQYF. The CDR3 DNA reads as TGTGCCAGCAGCCCTAGTGAAGGACTCTACGAGCAGTACTTC.

The sample holds many counts of this clone. This sequence joins TRBV4-3 and TRBJ2-7; perhaps TRBD2 as D (5 bases). The germline gives CDR1 LGHNA, CDR2 YSLEER. The CDR3 length is 14 residues. V lost 4 bases, J lost 0 bases, and 10 bases lay in between. CDR3: CASSPRGSSYEQYF. CDR3 nucleotides: TGCGCCAGCAGCCCTCGTGGGAGCTCCTACGAGCAGTACTTC.

This clone was observed at least ten times. This chain uses TRBV29-1 with TRBJ2-7, with 8 positions matching TRBD1. Germline loops: CDR1 SQVTM, CDR2 ANQGSEA. Unmatched junction bases numbered 7, after V lost 3 bases and J lost 3 bases. The length of the CDR3 is 14 residues. This CDR3 reads CSVDVGTGNYEQYF. CDR3 coding DNA: TGCAGCGTTGATGTAGGGACAGGTAACTACGAGCAGTACTTC.

This clone was counted ten times or more. The chain recombines TRBV30 with TRBJ2-7; no clear D gene. The CDR3 covers 12 residues. Trimming cost V 3 bases and J 2 bases, with 8 bases left between them. CDR1 is GTSNPN, CDR2 SVGIG, per germline (reference sequence). CDR3 residues: CAWRTVAYEQYF. DNA of the CDR3: TGTGCCTGGAGGACTGTAGCCTACGAGCAGTACTTC. The complete variable domain, with remaining parts taken from reference TRBV30 and TRBJ2-7, reads SQTIHQWPATLVQPVGSPLSLECTVEGTSNPNLYWYRQAAGRGLQLLFYSVGIGQISSEVPQNLSASRPQDRQFILSSKKLLLSDSGFYLCAWRTVAYEQYFGPGTRLTVT.

This clone was picked up many times. The genes are TRBV10-3 and TRBJ1-4; no clear D gene. Trimming left V 7 bases short and J 3 bases short, with 9 bases between. The CDR3 is made up of 13 amino acids. The germline gives CDR1 ENHRY, CDR2 SYGVKD. This chain's CDR3 is CAITRSPNEKLFF. The CDR3 DNA reads TGTGCCATCACAAGGAGCCCTAATGAAAAACTGTTTTTT.

This clone has a count of ten or more. This CDR3 is CASSETSGGINEQFF. In DNA, the CDR3 is TGTGCCAGCAGTGAGACTAGCGGAGGGATCAATGAGCAGTTCTTC. The gene calls are TRBV6-4 and TRBJ2-1, with 9 bases aligning to TRBD2. In germline, CDR1 is MRHNA, CDR2 SNTAGT. Trimming took 3 bases from V and 6 from J; bases not matched to a gene: 6. The CDR3 sequence is 15 residues long.

This clone counts as medium-sized (0.01 to 0.1%). This sequence joins TRBV28 and TRBJ2-7; D not resolved. CDR3 length: 12 amino acids. Germline lookup yields CDR1 MDHEN and CDR2 SYDVKM. The V end lost 6 bases, the J end lost 4 bases, and 10 bases lay between the germline ends. Written as DNA, the CDR3 is TGTGCCAGCAGATCTTACGGATACGAGCAGTACTTC. This codes for CASRSYGYEQYF.

The chain couples TRBV3-1 to TRBJ1-1, with D hard to call. Trimming shortened V by 1 base and J by 3 bases, and 9 bases separated the two germline ends. Germline lookup yields CDR1 LGHDT and CDR2 YNNKEL (reference sequence). The CDR3 consists of 14 residues. CDR3 region: CASSQGAAHTEAFF. As DNA, the CDR3 is TGTGCCAGCAGCCAAGGGGCGGCTCACACTGAAGCTTTCTTT.

Sample share makes this clone medium-sized (0.01 to 0.1%). The V and J genes are TRBV6-5 and TRBJ2-2, with D possibly matching TRBD2 (6 bases). V lost 2 bases, J lost 3 bases, and 7 bases lay in between. The CDR3 has 14 amino acids. CDR1 and CDR2 from the germline V gene are MNHEY and SVGAGI. The CDR3 region has the DNA TGTGCCAGCAGTTACCGGGGGTACACCGGGGAGCTGTTTTTT. It yields the protein CASSYRGYTGELFF.

In this sample, this clone turned up a few times. This chain links TRBV20-1 with TRBJ2-5, with 7 nucleotides matching TRBD2. From germline, CDR1 is DFQATT and CDR2 SNEGSKA (reference sequence). The CDR3 extends over 17 amino acids. With V trimmed by 6 bases and J by 2 bases, 18 bases remained unmatched. CDR3 nucleotides: TGCAGTGCGGACGGACTAGTGGGAGCCCCGGGGCAAGAGACCCAGTACTTC. It encodes CSADGLVGAPGQETQYF.

This clone was seen at least ten times. The chain links TRBV19 to TRBJ2-1; possibly TRBD2 for D (5 bases). Germline V gene data show CDR1 as LNHDA and CDR2 as SQIVND (reference sequence). V lost 5 bases and J 7 bases, leaving 6 bases between the germline ends. This CDR3 spans 11 amino acids. CDR3 amino acids: CASSRRNEQFF. CDR3 DNA: TGTGCCAGTAGTCGGAGGAATGAGCAGTTCTTC. The full variable domain, completed using reference TRBV19 and TRBJ2-1, is DGGITQSPKYLFRKEGQNVTLSCEQNLNHDAMYWYRQDPGQGLRLIYYSQIVNDFQKGDIAEGYSVSREKKESFPLTVTSAQKNPTAFYLCASSRRNEQFFGPGTRLTVL.

Ten or more counts support this clone. Relative to the germline gene, one junction end is altered; a read error may explain this. The rearrangement joins TRBV28 to TRBJ1-2; weak D call: TRBD1 (5 bases). The CDR3 extends over 14 amino acids. Germline CDR1 MDHEN, CDR2 SYDVKM. The CDR3 DNA reads TGTGTCAGCAGTTCCCCCAGGGCGGTGGGTGGCTACACCTTC. Translating gives CVSSSPRAVGGYTF.

In regard to this clone: Sequence at one end of the junction differs from germline and may be a read error. This chain joins TRBV27 and TRBJ1-4; D is unclear. CDR3 size: 14 residues. CDR1 is MNHEY and CDR2 is SMNVEV in the germline V gene (reference sequence). CDR3 nucleotides: TGTGCCAGCAGGTTATCACTGGTTAATGAAAAACTGTTTTTT. Its protein product is CASRLSLVNEKLFF.